A single sample gave rise to the 17 T cell receptor beta chains below, sequenced in a study of lymphopenia after photon versus proton radiotherapy. TCRdb's table, derived via immunoSEQ multiplex PCR, lists solely in-frame clones and lacks some. Of 150,000 or so clones in the sample, about 88% were seen once. The sample consisted of peripheral blood, taken from a patient treated with photon-based radiotherapy. These receptor sequences come from a man aged 50 to 60 with gastric cancer.

The gene calls are TRBV4-3 and TRBJ1-2, with D possibly TRBD1 on 5 matching bases. Germline V gene sequence: CDR1 LGHNA, CDR2 YSLEER. This CDR3 has 15 residues. With 1 base removed from V and 4 bases from J, the gap between germline ends came to 13 bases. CDR3 nucleotide sequence: TGCGCCAGCAGCCAAGCAACAGGATCCTCCTATGGCTACACCTTC. Translating gives CASSQATGSSYGYTF.

The CDR3 protein is CASSKGGETEAFF. In DNA form, the CDR3 reads TGTGCCAGCAGCAAAGGGGGCGAGACTGAAGCTTTCTTT. The chain has TRBV21-1 and TRBJ1-1; the D call TRBD1 from the table was never checked on the DNA. TRBV21-1 is termed a pseudogene. This CDR3 contains 13 residues.

This chain joins TRBV4-1 and TRBJ2-2; no clear D. Trimming removed 1 base at V and 7 bases at J, with 4 bases between. The CDR3 loop spans 12 amino acids. Germline V gene data show CDR1 as MGHRA and CDR2 as YSYEKL. The CDR3 region has the DNA TGCGCCAGCAGCCAAGCAGGCGGGGAGCTGTTTTTT. This translates into CASSQAGGELFF.

The chain uses TRBV5-1 and TRBJ2-2; 8 bases align to TRBD1. The J segment lost 1 base and the V segment lost 0 bases, leaving 5 bases of the junction unmatched. The CDR3 is 17 residues long. The germline CDR1 and CDR2 sequences are SGHRS and YFSETQ. CDR3 coding DNA: TGCGCCAGCAGCTTGGCCGCGGGGACAGGGAACACCGGGGAGCTGTTTTTT. It yields the protein CASSLAAGTGNTGELFF.

This clone came up once. The chain uses TRBV4-1 and TRBJ1-5; D ambiguous. CDR1 and CDR2 (germline): MGHRA, YSYEKL. This CDR3 is 15 amino acids long. The germline V and J ends were trimmed by 0 bases and 0 bases, with 6 bases remaining between them. CDR3 amino acids: CASSQDENSNQPQHF. As DNA, the CDR3 is TGCGCCAGCAGCCAAGATGAGAATAGCAATCAGCCCCAGCATTTT.

The chain uses TRBV30 and TRBJ2-4; tentative D call: TRBD2 (5 bases). Germline V CDR1 and CDR2: GTSNPN, SVGIG (reference sequence). The CDR3 contains 16 residues. V gave up 0 bases and J gave up 0 bases, with 12 bases separating them. The DNA for the CDR3 is TGTGCCTGGAGTGTAACCGGGGTATTAGCCAAAAACATTCAGTACTTC. Its protein is CAWSVTGVLAKNIQYF. Together with reference TRBV30 and TRBJ2-4, the CDR3 gives the full variable domain: SQTIHQWPATLVQPVGSPLSLECTVEGTSNPNLYWYRQAAGRGLQLLFYSVGIGQISSEVPQNLSASRPQDRQFILSSKKLLLSDSGFYLCAWSVTGVLAKNIQYFGAGTRLSVL.

This clone was picked up a small number of times. The chain recombines TRBV6-5 with TRBJ1-2; D is possibly TRBD1 (5 bases). This CDR3 contains 12 residues. The germline gives CDR1 MNHEY, CDR2 SVGAGI. V lost 6 bases to trimming and J lost 5 bases, with 10 bases between them. The CDR3 nucleotides read TGTGCCAGCAGCCTTGACAGTTATGGCTACACCTTC. Translated: CASSLDSYGYTF.

This clone came up a few times. The rearrangement uses TRBV9 and TRBJ1-5, with TRBD1 matching over 7 bases. Germline CDR1 and CDR2: SGDLS and YYNGEE. V was clipped by 0 bases and J by 2 bases; unmatched bases: 8. This CDR3 spans 17 amino acids. The CDR3 reads CASSVVEGASGNQPQHF. The CDR3 DNA is TGTGCCAGCAGCGTAGTTGAGGGGGCGAGTGGCAATCAGCCCCAGCATTTT.

V gene TRBV5-1 combines with J gene TRBJ2-7; 14 positions agree with TRBD2. Germline assignment: CDR1 SGHRS and CDR2 YFSETQ. J gave up 6 bases and V 5 bases, and 7 bases lay outside the gene matches. The CDR3 covers 15 residues. CDR3 loop: CASSLLGLAGGEQYF. In DNA form, the CDR3 reads TGCGCCAGCAGTTTGTTAGGACTAGCGGGAGGCGAGCAGTACTTC.

The CDR3 region has the DNA TGTGCCTGGAGTAGGGGGGAGATCCGGAACGAGCAGTACTTC. It encodes CAWSRGEIRNEQYF. V and J are TRBV30 and TRBJ2-7; either TRBD1 or TRBD2 may supply D (6 bases each). Germline-derived CDR1 and CDR2 are GTSNPN and SVGIG (reference sequence). This CDR3 is 14 amino acids long. The V end was cut by 2 bases, the J end by 5 bases, with 16 bases between.

This chain links TRBV6-6 with TRBJ2-1; D might be TRBD1 (6 bases). Germline V gives CDR1 MNHNY, CDR2 SVGAGI (reference sequence). The CDR3 has 14 residues. Trimming left V 6 bases short and J 4 bases short, with 13 bases between. In DNA form, the CDR3 reads TGTGCCAGCAGCCCCAACAGGGCTTACAATGAGCAGTTCTTC. Protein sequence: CASSPNRAYNEQFF.

J is TRBJ2-3 and V is TRBV19; possibly TRBD2 for D (5 bases). V shed 4 bases and J shed 5 bases, with 10 bases lying between them. The CDR3 runs to 13 residues. The germline gives CDR1 LNHDA, CDR2 SQIVND (reference sequence). In DNA form, the CDR3 reads TGTGCCAGTAGTAGGGTAGCGATAGATACGCAGTATTTT. Amino acids: CASSRVAIDTQYF.

The V gene is TRBV28, the J gene TRBJ2-5; D perhaps matches TRBD2 (5 bases). Germline CDR1 is MDHEN and CDR2 is SYDVKM. Trimming removed 5 bases at V and 9 bases at J, with 19 bases between. This CDR3 is 14 amino acids long. CDR3 nucleotides: TGTGCCAGCAGTCTTGGCCCGGGGAACGTGGCCCAGTACTTC. Translated, it gives CASSLGPGNVAQYF.

This clone showed up just once. The rearrangement uses TRBV7-9 and TRBJ2-2; D uncertain. CDR1 and CDR2 (germline): SEHNR, FQNEAQ (reference sequence). Trimming pared 5 bases from V and 4 bases from J, leaving 11 bases between. The CDR3 is made up of 14 amino acids. The CDR3 spells CASSLIGVTGELFF. In nucleotides, the CDR3 is TGTGCCAGCAGCCTGATCGGAGTCACCGGGGAGCTGTTTTTT.

The chain links TRBV29-1 to TRBJ1-2; D perhaps matches TRBD1 (6 bases). The CDR3 spans 15 residues. CDR1 and CDR2 from the germline V gene are SQVTM and ANQGSEA. Trimming cost V 8 bases and J 2 bases, with 21 bases left between them. DNA of the CDR3: TGCAGCACGTCCGGACAGACAGGAGACAACTATGGCTACACCTTC. Its protein is CSTSGQTGDNYGYTF.

The V gene is TRBV9, the J gene TRBJ2-7; 7 bases map to TRBD2. V dropped 0 bases and J dropped 6; count of bases not matched to a gene: 6. The CDR3 length is 14 residues. CDR1 is SGDLS, CDR2 YYNGEE, per germline. The CDR3 DNA follows: TGTGCCAGCAGCGTAGGAGCTAGCGGCGGCGAGCAGTACTTC. Its translation: CASSVGASGGEQYF. Using reference TRBV9 and TRBJ2-7 for the parts outside the CDR3, the full variable domain is DSGVTQTPKHLITATGQRVTLRCSPRSGDLSVYWYQQSLDQGLQFLIQYYNGEERAKGNILERFSAQQFPDLHSELNLSSLELGDSALYFCASSVGASGGEQYFGPGTRLTVT.

The chain couples TRBV2 to TRBJ2-2; D call uncertain. The length of the CDR3 is 14 residues. The V gene lost 2 bases and the J gene lost 0 bases, with 4 bases spanning the gap. Germline V lookup: CDR1 SNHLY, CDR2 FYNNEI. The CDR3 spells CASSEYANTGELFF. The CDR3 DNA reads as TGTGCCAGCAGTGAATACGCGAACACCGGGGAGCTGTTTTTT.